The T cell receptor beta chain described here comes from a study of radiation and T cells in renal cell carcinoma. Time point in this sample: blood 4 weeks post-SBRT, at nephrectomy. This sample's treatment: 15 Gy SBRT to primary tumor, nephrectomy 4 weeks later. Nephrectomy followed 15 Gy stereotactic body radiation by 4 weeks. After SBRT, blood was collected at 2 and 4 weeks, plus baseline. The tumor was a clear cell renal cell carcinoma. TCRdb keeps only in-frame clones here, not all; method: immunoSEQ multiplex PCR. This table has 140,000 to 150,000 clones, about 88% appearing once. On this clone: Its antigen remains unknown.

In germline, CDR1 is SGHNT, CDR2 YYREEE (reference sequence). Losses at the gene ends were 3 bases for V and 4 bases for J; bases not matched to a gene: 4. This CDR3 contains 14 residues. Overall study results and limits: From baseline, blood top tumor clonotypes peaked at 2 weeks post-radiation.

The clonotype originates from a woman between 50 and 59 years old with renal cell carcinoma. V usage is TRBV5-4 and J usage is TRBJ2-7; 10 bases are shared with TRBD2. This specimen was blood, taken from a patient whose treatment included radiotherapy and nephrectomy. The CDR3 DNA follows: TGTGCCAGCAGCTCACCTAGCGGGGGTTACGAGCAGTACTTC. As protein: CASSSPSGGYEQYF.